This T cell receptor (beta chain) came from a study of blood T cell repertoires in COVID-19. For the study at large: There were acute and convalescent COVID-19 samples, and they came from the United States, Italy and Spain. Nucleic acid was either cDNA or gDNA, and it came from T cells, B-cell-depleted T cells, or PBMCs.

How the authors handled the data: Quantification of nucleated cells was approximated via reference gene primer amplification. The repertoire was sequenced with immunoSEQ multiplex PCR; TCRdb's copy has only in-frame clones and lacks some. V, J and clone size derive from that table, while D and trimming were established from the DNA sequence. The table lists roughly 150,000 clones, around four fifths of them singletons. This clone has a handful of counts. The sequence came from a man aged 65 to 79 with acute or convalescent COVID-19. The sequencing input was peripheral blood.

CDR3 in amino acids: CASSQTRDRRYEQYF. CDR3 nucleotides: TGTGCCAGCAGCCAAACGAGGGACAGGCGTTACGAGCAGTACTTC. The rearrangement joins TRBV14 to TRBJ2-7, with 8 bases lining up with TRBD1. V shed 2 bases and J 4 bases; nucleotides not matched to a gene: 7. Germline V gene data show CDR1 as SGHDN and CDR2 as FVKESK. The CDR3 spans 15 residues.